These T cell receptor beta chains were read from a single sample in a study of blood T cells in healthy people across ages. TCRdb independently ran MiXCR on the 5' RACE reads; one entry per CDR3 protein. The sample lists about 840,000 distinct CDR3 sequences, almost 30% occurring once. This same sample was also taken into another study, of T cells of mothers and their children.

The sequencing sample was made of blood. The source of these receptors is a woman between 40 and 55 years old in good health. Each CDR3 is given with its conserved first and last residue. A D gene is named only where the DNA matches it firmly. Not every row has a clone size; where given, it reads once, few, many or a size class.

DNA	CDR3	length	V	D	size	J
TGTGCCAGCACCGTTAAGTCCACAGGGGGCTATTATCGCTATGGCTACACCTTC	CASTVKSTGGYYRYGYTF	18	TRBV5-6	TRBD1	-	TRBJ1-2
TGCAGTGCTAGAGATCAGGAGGCGGCGACTTTGTTGGGGGATCAGCCCCAGCATTTT	CSARDQEAATLLGDQPQHF	19	TRBV20-1	-	-	TRBJ1-5
TGCGGTGCTGCTGGGCCTGGGGCCAACATCCTGACTTTC	CGAAGPGANILTF	13	TRBV20-1	-	-	TRBJ2-6
TGTGCCAGCAGCATCCACGGGACAGCCTACGAGCAGTACTTC	CASSIHGTAYEQYF	14	TRBV9	TRBD1	many	TRBJ2-7
TGTGCCAGCAGCTTAGAACAGGGCCGGCACATTCAGTACTTC	CASSLEQGRHIQYF	14	TRBV7-2	-	-	TRBJ2-4
TGTGCCAGCAGCCCCCCGGGACTAGCGGGGGGGTACTACAATGAGCAGTTCTTC	CASSPPGLAGGYYNEQFF	18	TRBV7-2	TRBD2	many	TRBJ2-1
TGTGCCAGCAGCCCAGGGGGGGAGCTGTTTTTT	CASSPGGELFF	11	TRBV12-3/TRBV12-4	-	many	TRBJ2-2
TGCAGTGCTGGAGATCCGGTTATGGGGTGGGAGACCCAGTACTTC	CSAGDPVMGWETQYF	15	TRBV20-1	-	-	TRBJ2-5
TGCAGTGCTAGAGCCACTAGCGGGGGCATAGATACGCAGTATTTT	CSARATSGGIDTQYF	15	TRBV20-1	TRBD2	-	TRBJ2-3
TGTGCCAGCAGCCCGACAGGGGGCGAGCAGTACTTC	CASSPTGGEQYF	12	TRBV27	TRBD1	many	TRBJ2-7
TGTGCCACCAAAGGGCCAACAGAGACCCAGTACTTC	CATKGPTETQYF	12	TRBV24-1	-	once	TRBJ2-5
TGCGCCAGCAGCCAACAACAGGGGGGATATGGCTACACCTTC	CASSQQQGGYGYTF	14	TRBV4-3	TRBD1	many	TRBJ1-2
TGTGCCAGCAGCCAAGACGGTCCAGGGTCCTACAATGAGCAGTTCTTC	CASSQDGPGSYNEQFF	16	TRBV3-1	-	few	TRBJ2-1
TGTGCCAGCAGCCCGGGACAGCATTCTGAAGCTTTCTTT	CASSPGQHSEAFF	13	TRBV7-3	TRBD1	few	TRBJ1-1
TGTGCCAGCAGCTTATTACGAGGGACAGTCTACGAGCAGTACTTC	CASSLLRGTVYEQYF	15	TRBV7-6	TRBD1	once	TRBJ2-7
TGTGCCAGCAGCCCTCTTATTGGGAATGAGCAGTTCTTC	CASSPLIGNEQFF	13	TRBV3-1	-	-	TRBJ2-1
TGTGCCACCAGCCCCACCTACAGCAATCAGCCCCAGCATTTT	CATSPTYSNQPQHF	14	TRBV24-1	-	few	TRBJ1-5
TGTGCCAGCAGCTTAAGGGACAGGGGTAGCACCGGGGAGCTGTTTTTT	CASSLRDRGSTGELFF	16	TRBV7-2	TRBD1	-	TRBJ2-2
TGTGCCAGCAGTTCTTGGGCTAGCGGGGAGGACAATGAGCAGTTCTTC	CASSSWASGEDNEQFF	16	TRBV12-3/TRBV12-4	TRBD2	once	TRBJ2-1
TGTGCCAGCAGTCTGACCTTGCGGAATGAGCAGTTCTTC	CASSLTLRNEQFF	13	TRBV12-3/TRBV12-4	-	many	TRBJ2-1
TGTGCCAGCAGCTCATATAGGACAGGGAACTATGGCTACACCTTC	CASSSYRTGNYGYTF	15	TRBV7-2	TRBD1	-	TRBJ1-2
TGCAGTGCTAGACATTCGGGACTAGCGACCAATGAGCAGTACTTC	CSARHSGLATNEQYF	15	TRBV20-1	TRBD2	-	TRBJ2-5
TGTGCCAGCAGTGACTCGGGGTGTGGCGAGGTAAGCTACGAGCAGTACTTC	CASSDSGCGEVSYEQYF	17	TRBV6-4	-	-	TRBJ2-7
TGCGCCAGCAGCTTGATCATTAACACTGAAGCTTTCTTT	CASSLIINTEAFF	13	TRBV5-1	-	few	TRBJ1-1
TGTGCCATCGGGTCCTTGTCGCCGGCCAATGAGCAGTTCTTC	CAIGSLSPANEQFF	14	TRBV10-3	-	few	TRBJ2-1
TGTGCCAGCAGTCCGGAGGGCAGGCAGCCCCAGCATTTT	CASSPEGRQPQHF	13	TRBV27	-	-	TRBJ1-5
TGTGCCAGCAGTTGGGACATCACGAGCTACGAGCAGTACTTC	CASSWDITSYEQYF	14	TRBV27	-	-	TRBJ2-7
TGCGCCAGCAGCCAAGTCCGACAGGGGGCTTCTGGCTACACCTTC	CASSQVRQGASGYTF	15	TRBV4-3	TRBD1	many	TRBJ1-2
TGCAGCGTTGTTAGGGCAGGAGCTAGTGAGCAGTTCTTC	CSVVRAGASEQFF	13	TRBV29-1	-	many	TRBJ2-1
TGTGCCAGCAGCTTAGGAGCGTCCTCCTTCTCTGGCACAGATACGCAGTATTTT	CASSLGASSFSGTDTQYF	18	TRBV7-6	-	-	TRBJ2-3
TGTGCCAGCAGCTCCAGCGGGACCGATCAAGAGACCCAGTACTTC	CASSSSGTDQETQYF	15	TRBV12-3/TRBV12-4	TRBD2	many	TRBJ2-5
TGTGCCAGCAGCCCGGACGGTCGATCTGGGGCCAACGTCCTGACTTTC	CASSPDGRSGANVLTF	16	TRBV5-6	-	-	TRBJ2-6
TGTGCCAGCAGCTTAGAAAAGGATTACAATGAGCAGTTCTTC	CASSLEKDYNEQFF	14	TRBV7-8	-	-	TRBJ2-1
TGTGCTAGCAGCCTAGAGAGAGGAAACACCATATATTTT	CASSLERGNTIYF	13	TRBV7-7	-	-	TRBJ1-3
TGTGCCAGCACCCCCAGTCGAAATTCGGCCAATGAGCAGTTCTTC	CASTPSRNSANEQFF	15	TRBV6-2/TRBV6-3	-	-	TRBJ2-1
TGTGCCAGCAGGCCCCAGGGGTTATACGAGCAGTACTTC	CASRPQGLYEQYF	13	TRBV6-5	-	many	TRBJ2-7
TGCAGCGTTCTTGAGGACAGGGCAAACACTGAAGCTTTCTTT	CSVLEDRANTEAFF	14	TRBV29-1	TRBD1	-	TRBJ1-1
TGCAGTGCTAGAGTTAGGGTACTAGGTGGAAACACCATATATTTT	CSARVRVLGGNTIYF	15	TRBV20-1	-	few	TRBJ1-3
TGTGCCAGCAGCGTAGGTGGGGGGAATCAGCCCCAGCATTTT	CASSVGGGNQPQHF	14	TRBV9	-	few	TRBJ1-5
TGTGCCAGCAGTTTAACAGGCCAAGGGCGGGGCTATGGCTACACCTTC	CASSLTGQGRGYGYTF	16	TRBV28	-	few	TRBJ1-2